Presented here are 4 T cell receptor beta chains from one specimen sequenced in a study of blood T cell repertoires in COVID-19. Here immunoSEQ multiplex PCR was the method, and the copy in TCRdb shows in-frame clones only, minus some. The repertoire includes tens of thousands of clones, roughly 85% of them detected once, and roughly an eighth sits in the top ten. Sequencing was performed on peripheral blood. All receptors derive from a human donor in a cohort sampled during active COVID-19.

The chain joins TRBV6-5 to TRBJ2-3; no clear D. The CDR3 covers 13 residues. Germline CDR1 is MNHEY and CDR2 is SVGAGI. V lost 6 bases and J 3 bases, leaving 10 bases between the germline ends. The chain's CDR3 is CASSPLSTDTQYF. The CDR3 DNA reads TGTGCCAGCAGCCCCCTCTCTACAGATACGCAGTATTTT.

The DNA for the CDR3 is TGTGCCAGCAGCCAGGGACTCCAAGAGACCCAGTACTTC. It translates to CASSQGLQETQYF. The chain carries TRBV7-3 and TRBJ2-5; perhaps TRBD2 as D (6 bases). This CDR3 is built from 13 residues. The V end lost 5 bases, the J end lost 1 base, and 8 bases lay between the germline ends. CDR1 is SGHTA, CDR2 FQGTGA, per germline. The whole variable domain, remainder taken from reference TRBV7-3 and TRBJ2-5, is GAGVSQTPSNKVTEKGKYVELRCDPISGHTALYWYRQSLGQGPEFLIYFQGTGAADDSGLPNDRFFAVRPEGSVSTLKIQRTERGDSAVYLCASSQGLQETQYFGPGTRLLVL.

The CDR3 reads CASSSGTSSTDTQYF. The CDR3, as DNA: TGTGCCAGCAGCTCCGGGACTAGCAGCACAGATACGCAGTATTTT. The rearrangement links TRBV7-3 to TRBJ2-3, with 9 bases lining up with TRBD2. The junction had 2 bases not matched to a gene; V was cut back by 4 bases and J by 0 bases. This CDR3 has 15 residues. Germline V lookup: CDR1 SGHTA, CDR2 FQGTGA.

Remarks on this clone: Different DNA sequences within this sample yield the same CDR3. This chain uses TRBV6-5 with TRBJ1-2, with D unclear. The germline V and J ends were trimmed by 0 bases and 4 bases, with 12 bases remaining between them. The germline V gene encodes CDR1 MNHEY and CDR2 SVGAGI. This CDR3 has 15 residues. The CDR3 reads CASSYSKFGLYGYTF. CDR3 nucleotides: TGTGCCAGCAGTTACTCGAAGTTTGGACTCTATGGCTACACCTTC.